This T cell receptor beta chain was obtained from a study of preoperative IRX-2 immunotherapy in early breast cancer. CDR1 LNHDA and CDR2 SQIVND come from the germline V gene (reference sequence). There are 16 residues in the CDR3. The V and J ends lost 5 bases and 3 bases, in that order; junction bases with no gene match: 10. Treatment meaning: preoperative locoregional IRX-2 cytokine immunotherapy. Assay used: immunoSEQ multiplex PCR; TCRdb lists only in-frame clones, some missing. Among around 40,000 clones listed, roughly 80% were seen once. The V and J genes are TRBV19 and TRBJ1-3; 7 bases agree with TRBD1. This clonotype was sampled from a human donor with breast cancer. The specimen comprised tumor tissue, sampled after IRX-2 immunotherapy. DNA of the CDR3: TGTGCCAGTAGTCCAGCTGACAGGGTATTTGGAAACACCATATATTTT. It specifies CASSPADRVFGNTIYF.